The 4 T cell receptor beta chains listed next were all sequenced from one sample in a study of blood T cells in healthy people across ages (dated by TCRdb to between 2014 and 2017). The library relied on 5' RACE. The sequencer was an Illumina HiSeq 2500. A second PCR of roughly 7 to 11 cycles was performed with a sample-barcoded 5' primer and a J-beta primer mix. Starting from the raw public reads, TCRdb applied fastp trimming at Q25, assembled clones with MiXCR and retained in-frame beta chains. Each CDR3 protein appears once, grouped with its most common genes and DNA. For this sample there are 730,000 or so distinct CDR3 sequences; roughly 44% appear just once. The leading ten clones occupy approximately 22% of the sample. Sequencing was done on a sample of blood. These receptors were collected from a woman aged 55-69 years in good health.

V and J are TRBV15 and TRBJ2-1; 8 nucleotides match TRBD2. The ends lost 0 bases at V and 9 bases at J; junction bases unmatched: 7. The CDR3 is made up of 15 amino acids. Germline V lookup: CDR1 LNHNV, CDR2 YYDKDF (reference sequence). This CDR3 is CATSRDREGRGEQFF. CDR3 in DNA: TGTGCCACCAGCAGAGATCGGGAGGGGAGGGGTGAGCAGTTCTTC.

The chain carries TRBV7-6 and TRBJ2-3; 7 positions match TRBD2. Germline trimming cut 3 bases from V and 0 bases from J; bases unmatched to any gene: 12. Per germline, CDR1 SGHVS and CDR2 FNYEAQ. The CDR3 is 18 amino acids. The CDR3 DNA is TGTGCCAGCAGCTTCCCTAACCGCGGGGGAGAGAGCACAGATACGCAGTATTTT. Protein product: CASSFPNRGGESTDTQYF. The full variable domain, in which reference TRBV7-6 and TRBJ2-3 provide the parts outside the CDR3, is GAGVSQSPRYKVTKRGQDVALRCDPISGHVSLYWYRQALGQGPEFLTYFNYEAQQDKSGLPNDRFSAERPEGSISTLTIQRTEQRDSAMYRCASSFPNRGGESTDTQYFGPGTRLTVL.

This clonotype turned up a few times. The V gene is TRBV20-1, the J gene TRBJ2-5; 10 bases are a match to TRBD2. The V gene's germline CDR1 is DFQATT and CDR2 SNEGSKA (reference sequence). CDR3 length: 15 amino acids. Trimming took 6 bases from V and 4 from J; bases not matched to a gene: 11. The CDR3 DNA reads TGCAGTGCCGATCTAGCGGGAGTTTTCACAGAGACCCAGTACTTC. Protein: CSADLAGVFTETQYF.

This chain links TRBV20-1 with TRBJ2-1; weak D call: TRBD1 (6 bases). V lost 0 bases and J 2 bases, leaving 17 bases between the germline ends. CDR3 length: 17 amino acids. Germline V gives CDR1 DFQATT, CDR2 SNEGSKA (reference sequence). CDR3 sequence (DNA): TGCAGTGCTAGAGATCCCGTTACAGGGTGGGCCTACAATGAGCAGTTCTTC. Translating gives CSARDPVTGWAYNEQFF.